One T cell receptor beta chain is described in this entry. The specificity of this receptor is unknown. No much larger clone is present one base from it, and per-base qualities are unavailable. Starting from 350 to 500 ng RNA, TCR libraries were constructed with the Immunoverse kit using molecular barcoded adaptors that cover the alpha/delta and beta/gamma chains. TCR library preparation was performed with the same RNA that was used for transcriptome sequencing. Sequencing of TCR libraries was carried out on an Illumina HiSeq 4000 with 2 x 150 cycles. As for the authors' bioinformatics: Using MiXCR, which included quality filtering and error correction, TCR reads were aligned to human V, D, J and C references and then assembled into CDR3 clonotypes. The tcR package in R was used for analysis of clonotype counts and gene usage diversity. Raw mapping reads were checked after the RNA-seq reads had been mapped by STAR aligner version 2.5.3a onto the human GRCh37 genome. To test how sequencing depth affects detected clonotypes, IR-seq fastq files were randomly downsampled with Seqtk 1.3. TCRdb reworked the public reads: Q25 trimming with fastp, MiXCR clone assembly, productive beta chains retained. Merged by CDR3 protein, the rows form single entries marked with the most common genes and DNA. None of the V and J calls come from the authors' own analysis; TCRdb made them. This sample gives tens of thousands of distinct CDR3 sequences in total; approximately 13% of them show up just once. In total, the top ten clones hold approximately 50% of the sample.

Each patient had bone marrow sampled at the time of active disease. Isolation of bone marrow mononuclear cells was performed by Ficoll-Hypaque density gradient centrifugation. Myeloma plasma cells were removed and CD138-negative cells were obtained by negative selection following labeling with CD138 magnetic microbeads on a MACS separator. Flow cytometry on an Attune NxT with CD138 antibodies was used to check the purity of the isolated cells. Total RNA was extracted with TRIzol reagent and quantified with a NanoDrop spectrophotometer. Paired RNA-seq and IR-seq were performed on the CD138-negative bone marrow sample of each patient. Via the germline V gene, CDR1 is SQVTM and CDR2 ANQGSEA. V is cut by 4 bases and J by 4 bases, and the space between the germline ends is 17 bases. Reading from cysteine to phenylalanine, the CDR3 counts 15 amino acids. Of the read, only the CDR3 DNA is kept; its 45 bases are in frame from base 1.

This sample is part of a study of read filtering for tumor transcriptome and immune sequencing (dated by TCRdb to the early 2020s). About the investigation overall: Of the patients in the cohort, fewer than 20 were male and 14 were female, and their mean age was approximately 66 years, with a range of roughly 40 to 80. By revised international staging, roughly eight patients were R-ISS I, roughly 17 were R-ISS II and 7 were R-ISS III. Whole-transcriptome libraries were prepared with the TruSeq RNA Access Library Prep Kit after DNase treatment. Per sample, about 3.5 to 11 million TCR-region mapped reads were obtained with IR-seq, compared with only roughly 80 to 1,300 with RNA-seq. Using the same bone marrow samples, the study ran both targeted immune repertoire sequencing and bulk whole-transcriptome sequencing and then compared the TCR repertoires from each method. One main goal was a read-filtering strategy for immune repertoire data, in particular deciding whether clonotypes backed by only one read should be removed.

Beyond this particular receptor, the publication reports: Compared with RNA-seq, IR-seq captured clonotypes at much greater depth and more reliably, and a smaller IR-seq throughput was enough to identify most of the shared clonotypes. The correlation between IR-seq and RNA-seq shared clonotype proportions rose when single-read clonotypes were removed. In IR-seq, single-read clonotypes were approximately 82% of clonotypes but approximately 3.7% of total reads; in RNA-seq they were around 75% of clonotypes and 35% to 45% of reads. The sorted CD138-negative fraction was not purified T cells but a mixed bone marrow immune population.

The sequence was collected from a donor aged 40 or older with multiple myeloma. Recombination linked TRBV29-1 to TRBJ1-3; the D gene cannot be resolved reliably. The sequenced sample was a population of CD138-negative cells sorted from bone marrow. The label giving this sample's cell subset or site can be read as: bone marrow mononuclear cells depleted of CD138+ plasma/myeloma cells by negative magnetic selection. The CDR3 region has the sequence CSVGDSRGSGNTIYF. DNA sequence: TGCAGCGTTGGAGATTCCCGGGGTTCGGGAAACACCATATATTTT.